Shown below are 10 T cell receptor beta chains from a single sample sequenced in a study of STAT3 mutations in large granular lymphocyte leukemia. Whole-study results and caveats: Every T-cell large granular lymphocyte leukemia patient had at least one immunodominant TCR beta clonotype.

Generated by immunoSEQ multiplex PCR, the TCRdb table keeps only in-frame clones and is missing some. The sample includes some 10,000 clones, around 49% of them seen just once. No antigens are known for them. Input material: peripheral blood mononuclear cells. These receptors all come from a boy younger than 18 with T-cell large granular lymphocyte leukemia. Some clones in this sample may be carry-over from other donors' samples.

The V call is TRBV18, the J call TRBJ2-3; 7 bases align to TRBD2. V lost 1 base to trimming and J lost 5 bases; unmatched junction nucleotides: 12. The CDR3 has 17 residues. CDR1 and CDR2 from the germline V gene are KGHSH and LQKENI. As DNA, the CDR3 is TGTGCCAGCTCACCACAGAATCAGGGAGGGAGCGGAGATACGCAGTATTTT. Its protein product is CASSPQNQGGSGDTQYF.

Only a few counts were recorded for this clone. CDR3 amino acids: CASSLDTGAGQPQHF. The CDR3 DNA reads as TGTGCCAGCAGCTTAGATACAGGGGCTGGACAGCCCCAGCATTTT. This chain connects TRBV7-6 to TRBJ1-5; 7 positions agree with TRBD1. Per germline, CDR1 SGHVS and CDR2 FNYEAQ. V trimming: 1 base; J trimming: 7 bases; junction bases outside the gene matches: 7. This CDR3 region has 15 residues.

In its sample, this clone was seen a few times. The chain has TRBV7-9 and TRBJ1-4; D possibly corresponds to TRBD1 (6 bases). The CDR3 loop spans 15 amino acids. Germline V gene lookup returns CDR1 SEHNR and CDR2 FQNEAQ (reference sequence). V lost 4 bases to trimming and J lost 4 bases, with 13 bases between them. CDR3 sequence (DNA): TGTGCCAGCAGCTGGGGGGCAGAGGTTAATGAAAAACTGTTTTTT. Translating gives CASSWGAEVNEKLFF.

This chain joins TRBV10-2 and TRBJ1-6; D is perhaps TRBD1 (5 bases). This CDR3 has 13 amino acids. V was trimmed by 5 bases and J by 7 bases, leaving 9 bases between them. Germline-derived CDR1 and CDR2 are WSHSY and SAAADI. The CDR3 bases are TGCGCCAGCAGTTCCAGGGAGAATTCACCCCTCCACTTT. Translated: CASSSRENSPLHF.

The genes are TRBV4-2 and TRBJ1-5; D unresolved. V gave up 0 bases and J gave up 4 bases, with 4 bases separating them. Germline loops: CDR1 LGHNA, CDR2 YNFKEQ. CDR3 size: 13 residues. CDR3 residues: CASSQETNQPQHF. For the CDR3, the DNA is TGTGCCAGCAGCCAAGAAACTAATCAGCCCCAGCATTTT.

V gene TRBV29-1 combines with J gene TRBJ1-1; the D gene is possibly TRBD1 (5 bases). This CDR3 is 13 amino acids long. V dropped 7 bases and J dropped 0 bases, with 12 bases sitting between them. Germline loops: CDR1 SQVTM, CDR2 ANQGSEA. The CDR3 nucleotides read TGCAGCGCGGAAAAGGGACTGAACACTGAAGCTTTCTTT. Translating gives CSAEKGLNTEAFF. Looking up the rest from reference TRBV29-1 and TRBJ1-1 gives the full variable domain: SAVISQKPSRDICQRGTSLTIQCQVDSQVTMMFWYRQQPGQSLTLIATANQGSEATYESGFVIDKFPISRPNLTFSTLTVSNMSPEDSSIYLCSAEKGLNTEAFFGQGTRLTVV.

V and J are TRBV5-1 and TRBJ1-2; no reliable D call. This CDR3 is built from 14 residues. Germline V gene lookup returns CDR1 SGHRS and CDR2 YFSETQ. Trimming stripped 0 bases from V and 4 bases from J, with 10 bases between. The CDR3 protein is CASSLVSPIYGYTF. The CDR3 DNA reads TGCGCCAGCAGCTTGGTCAGTCCGATCTATGGCTACACCTTC.

J is TRBJ1-2 and V is TRBV4-2; perhaps TRBD1 as D (6 bases). CDR1 and CDR2 from the germline V gene are LGHNA and YNFKEQ. Between the trimmed V and J ends, which lost 1 base and 2 bases, there was a span of 8 bases. The CDR3 is made up of 14 amino acids. CDR3 protein: CASSQGGQNYGYTF. The CDR3 coding sequence is TGTGCCAGCAGCCAAGGAGGACAGAACTATGGCTACACCTTC.

This clone was picked up a small number of times. V and J are TRBV6-5 and TRBJ1-6; 7 positions agree with TRBD1. V shed 5 bases and J 7 bases; nucleotides not matched to a gene: 5. This CDR3 has 14 amino acids. The germline V gene encodes CDR1 MNHEY and CDR2 SVGAGI. This CDR3 is CASSPGTENSPLHF. The CDR3 nucleotides are TGTGCCAGCAGTCCCGGGACAGAAAATTCACCCCTCCACTTT.

The chain employs TRBV5-1 and TRBJ2-3; D is uncertain. The V end was cut by 4 bases, the J end by 4 bases, with 7 bases between. This CDR3 has 12 residues. The germline V gene has CDR1 SGHRS and CDR2 YFSETQ. The CDR3, as DNA: TGCGCCAGCAGCGTGTCCCCAGATACGCAGTATTTT. This sequence encodes CASSVSPDTQYF.